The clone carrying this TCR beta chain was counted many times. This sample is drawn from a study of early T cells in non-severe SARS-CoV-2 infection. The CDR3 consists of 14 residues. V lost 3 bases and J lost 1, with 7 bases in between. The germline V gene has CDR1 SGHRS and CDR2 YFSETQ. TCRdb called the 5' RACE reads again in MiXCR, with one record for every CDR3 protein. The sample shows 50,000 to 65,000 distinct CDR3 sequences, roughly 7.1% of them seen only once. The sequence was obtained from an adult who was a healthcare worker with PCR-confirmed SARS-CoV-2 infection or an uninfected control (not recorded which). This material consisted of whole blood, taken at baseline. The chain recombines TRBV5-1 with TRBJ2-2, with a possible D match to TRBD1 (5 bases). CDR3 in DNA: TGCGCCAGCAGCTCAGGACAGAACACCGGGGAGCTGTTTTTT. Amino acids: CASSSGQNTGELFF. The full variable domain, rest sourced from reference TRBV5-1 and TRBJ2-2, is KAGVTQTPRYLIKTRGQQVTLSCSPISGHRSVSWYQQTPGQGLQFLFEYFSETQRNKGNFPGRFSGRQFSNSRSEMNVSTLELGDSALYLCASSSGQNTGELFFGEGSRLTVL.